What follows are 26 T cell receptor beta chains derived from one specimen sequenced in a study of OX40 agonist ivuxolimab in advanced cancers. Clones were sequenced by immunoSEQ multiplex PCR, and TCRdb holds only the in-frame ones, with some missing. This table holds 110,000 or so clones, under 95% found once. Sequencing used CD4+ or CD8+ T cells sorted from blood, obtained in a trial of the OX40 agonist ivuxolimab. The receptors stem from an adult with an advanced solid tumor such as melanoma, head and neck, liver or kidney cancer.

The rearrangement uses TRBV2 and TRBJ2-3; D tentatively reads TRBD1 or TRBD2 (5 bases each). CDR3 length: 15 residues. V gave up 2 bases and J gave up 4 bases, with 13 bases separating them. Looked up from germline, CDR1 is SNHLY and CDR2 is FYNNEI. The chain's CDR3 is CASSEPGMGADTQYF. CDR3 DNA: TGTGCCAGCAGTGAACCCGGCATGGGGGCAGATACGCAGTATTTT. The full variable domain, with the rest looked up from reference TRBV2 and TRBJ2-3, is EPEVTQTPSHQVTQMGQEVILRCVPISNHLYFYWYRQILGQKVEFLVSFYNNEISEKSEIFDDQFSVERPDGSNFTLKIRSTKLEDSAMYFCASSEPGMGADTQYFGPGTRLTVL.

V is TRBV5-1 and J is TRBJ2-4, with TRBD1 identical over 9 bases. Per the germline V gene, CDR1 is SGHRS and CDR2 is YFSETQ. There are 16 residues in the CDR3. J lost 1 base, V lost 4 bases, and 6 bases had no gene match. The DNA of the CDR3 is TGCGCCAGCAGCCCGGGACAGGGTAATGCCAAAAACATTCAGTACTTC. Protein: CASSPGQGNAKNIQYF.

The V gene is TRBV6-5, the J gene TRBJ1-2; D unresolved. There are 15 residues in the CDR3. In germline, CDR1 is MNHEY, CDR2 SVGAGI. Trimming stripped 2 bases from V and 0 bases from J, with 10 bases between. The CDR3 DNA follows: TGTGCCAGCAGTTACAGGCTGGGGTCTAACTATGGCTACACCTTC. It yields the protein CASSYRLGSNYGYTF.

J is TRBJ2-3 and V is TRBV6-1; possibly TRBD2 for D (6 bases). V was pared by 5 bases and J by 7 bases, with 13 bases between. This CDR3 comprises 13 residues. Germline V gene sequence: CDR1 MNHNS, CDR2 SASEGT. CDR3 nucleotides: TGTGCCAGCAGTCCGACTAGTCTGTATACGCAGTATTTT. It codes for CASSPTSLYTQYF.

This clone has a single count. The chain recombines TRBV2 with TRBJ2-1; 9 nucleotides align to TRBD2. CDR3 size: 15 residues. The V and J ends lost 6 bases and 8 bases, in that order; junction bases with no gene match: 11. The germline V gene encodes CDR1 SNHLY and CDR2 FYNNEI. The CDR3 region is CASRRSSGTADEQFF. The CDR3 DNA is TGTGCCAGCAGGAGATCTAGCGGGACGGCAGATGAGCAGTTCTTC.

The rearrangement uses TRBV5-1 and TRBJ2-1; weak D call: TRBD1 (6 bases). The V end was cut by 0 bases, the J end by 4 bases, with 11 bases between. The CDR3 consists of 15 residues. Germline V gene data show CDR1 as SGHRS and CDR2 as YFSETQ. DNA for the CDR3: TGCGCCAGCAGCTTGGAGGGGACAACTTACAATGAGCAGTTCTTC. Translating gives CASSLEGTTYNEQFF.

The V gene is TRBV6-6, the J gene TRBJ1-2, with 9 bases matching TRBD1. The CDR3 extends over 14 amino acids. CDR1 MNHNY and CDR2 SVGAGI come from the germline V gene (reference sequence). V lost 6 bases to trimming and J lost 3 bases; unmatched junction nucleotides: 5. The DNA for the CDR3 is TGTGCCAGCAGCCCGGGACAGGGCTACTATGGCTACACCTTC. It codes for CASSPGQGYYGYTF.

The chain joins TRBV16 to TRBJ1-4; TRBD1 matches at 7 bases. V was clipped by 2 bases and J by 4 bases; unmatched bases: 7. The CDR3 length is 16 residues. CDR1 and CDR2 (germline): KGHSY, FQNENV. The chain's CDR3 is CASSQRTGTVNEKLFF. CDR3 nucleotides: TGTGCCAGCAGCCAACGAACCGGGACAGTTAATGAAAAACTGTTTTTT.

V and J are TRBV5-1 and TRBJ2-7; 10 bases fit TRBD1. Trimming at V came to 2 bases and at J to 4 bases, leaving 12 bases not matched to a gene. There are 17 residues in the CDR3. CDR1 and CDR2 (germline): SGHRS, YFSETQ. This chain's CDR3 is CASSFPTSRQGAYEQYF. The CDR3 nucleotides are TGCGCCAGCAGCTTCCCCACCTCAAGACAGGGGGCTTACGAGCAGTACTTC.

This clone appeared a single time. The rearrangement joins TRBV15 to TRBJ2-3; D unresolved. The CDR3 runs 17 residues. Germline V gene data show CDR1 as LNHNV and CDR2 as YYDKDF (reference sequence). The germline V and J ends were trimmed by 3 bases and 6 bases, with 22 bases remaining between them. The CDR3 protein is CATSSSLGTARIDTQYF. The CDR3 DNA follows: TGTGCCACCAGCAGCTCTTTGGGTACCGCTCGCATTGATACGCAGTATTTT.

The rearrangement links TRBV9 to TRBJ1-3; D not resolved. Trimming shortened V by 0 bases and J by 0 bases, and 10 bases separated the two germline ends. CDR1 is SGDLS, CDR2 YYNGEE, per germline. The CDR3 runs 16 residues. CDR3 residues: CASSVETRLSGNTIYF. The CDR3 nucleotides read TGTGCCAGCAGCGTAGAAACCCGGCTCTCTGGAAACACCATATATTTT.

The rearrangement links TRBV6-6 to TRBJ2-7; the match to TRBD2 covers 15 bases. Germline CDR1 MNHNY, CDR2 SVGAGI (reference sequence). V shed 8 bases, J shed 5 bases, and the junction held 7 bases outside the gene matches. This CDR3 comprises 15 residues. The CDR3 reads CASGGTSGRSHEQYF. The CDR3 DNA reads as TGTGCCAGCGGGGGGACTAGCGGGAGGTCCCACGAGCAGTACTTC.

The chain uses TRBV5-1 and TRBJ1-4, with 8 bases identical to TRBD1. This CDR3 is 14 amino acids long. With 4 bases clipped from V and 7 bases from J, the junction kept 6 bases outside the gene matches. Germline V gene data show CDR1 as SGHRS and CDR2 as YFSETQ. The chain's CDR3 is CASSPDREGEKLFF. CDR3 DNA: TGCGCCAGCAGCCCGGACAGGGAAGGTGAAAAACTGTTTTTT.

CDR3 coding DNA: TGTGCCAGCAGCTTGTCCTGGGAGGCAGGGGGCTTCGGGACCCAGTACTTC. It is translated as CASSLSWEAGGFGTQYF. The chain recombines TRBV5-6 with TRBJ2-5; 8 bases align to TRBD1. The CDR3 is 17 amino acids. V gave up 1 base and J gave up 7 bases; unmatched junction bases: 15. Germline CDR1 is SGHDT and CDR2 is YYEEEE.

This chain uses TRBV19 with TRBJ2-7; no clear D. Deletions cut 3 bases from V and 0 bases from J, with 9 bases between. The CDR3 length is 14 residues. CDR1 and CDR2 from the germline V gene are LNHDA and SQIVND (reference sequence). The CDR3 sequence is CASSISRGSYEQYF. CDR3 nucleotide sequence: TGTGCCAGTAGTATCTCCCGTGGCTCCTACGAGCAGTACTTC.

The chain employs TRBV11-2 and TRBJ1-1, with D hard to call. V was pared by 0 bases and J by 11 bases, with 10 bases between. The CDR3 has 12 residues. The germline V gene has CDR1 SGHAT and CDR2 FQNNGV. CDR3 nucleotide sequence: TGTGCCAGCAGCTTAGAGGTGGCCGGGGCTTTCTTT. Translation gives CASSLEVAGAFF. Using reference TRBV11-2 and TRBJ1-1 for the parts outside the CDR3, the full variable domain is EAGVAQSPRYKIIEKRQSVAFWCNPISGHATLYWYQQILGQGPKLLIQFQNNGVVDDSQLPKDRFSAERLKGVDSTLKIQPAKLEDSAVYLCASSLEVAGAFFGQGTRLTVV.

The chain employs TRBV19 and TRBJ2-2, with TRBD2 identical over 12 bases. Trimming removed 1 base from V and 4 bases from J; junction bases left unmatched: 1. The germline V gene has CDR1 LNHDA and CDR2 SQIVND (reference sequence). This CDR3 has 16 amino acids. CDR3 sequence reads: CASSIALAGGTGELFF. The CDR3 coding sequence is TGTGCCAGTAGTATAGCACTAGCGGGGGGCACCGGGGAGCTGTTTTTT.

The V and J genes are TRBV6-4 and TRBJ1-2; no clear D gene. The CDR3 consists of 15 residues. V dropped 0 bases and J dropped 2 bases, with 10 bases sitting between them. Per germline, CDR1 MRHNA and CDR2 SNTAGT. CDR3 nucleotides: TGTGCCAGCAGTGACTCGCGGGCTTCAAACTATGGCTACACCTTC. Translation: CASSDSRASNYGYTF.

The chain links TRBV5-1 to TRBJ2-3; D is undetermined. The V end was cut by 2 bases, the J end by 5 bases, with 3 bases between. The CDR3 length is 11 residues. Germline CDR1 is SGHRS and CDR2 is YFSETQ. The CDR3: CASSFVDTQYF. Here the CDR3 DNA reads TGCGCCAGCAGCTTTGTAGATACGCAGTATTTT.

V and J are TRBV5-1 and TRBJ1-1, with TRBD1 as a possible D gene (5 bases). CDR3 length: 14 amino acids. Germline V CDR1 and CDR2: SGHRS, YFSETQ. V lost 4 bases to trimming and J lost 2 bases, with 12 bases between them. The CDR3 DNA reads as TGCGCCAGCAGCCAAGGGACGTCCAACACTGAAGCTTTCTTT. This translates into CASSQGTSNTEAFF.

V is TRBV14 and J is TRBJ1-3; 7 nucleotides line up with TRBD1. Germline V gene data show CDR1 as SGHDN and CDR2 as FVKESK. Germline trimming cut 3 bases from V and 0 bases from J; bases unmatched to any gene: 5. The length of the CDR3 is 16 residues. The CDR3 here is CASSHNRGLSGNTIYF. The CDR3 DNA is TGTGCCAGCAGCCATAACAGGGGCCTCTCTGGAAACACCATATATTTT.

This sequence joins TRBV25-1 and TRBJ2-1; tentative D call: TRBD2 (6 bases). Trimming removed 2 bases at V and 7 bases at J, with 9 bases between. Germline lookup yields CDR1 MGHDK and CDR2 SYGVNS. The CDR3 has 13 amino acids. CDR3 loop: CASSEGGINEQFF. The CDR3 DNA sequence: TGTGCCAGCAGTGAAGGAGGGATTAATGAGCAGTTCTTC.

This chain links TRBV5-1 with TRBJ2-2; weak D call: TRBD2 (5 bases). Germline V CDR1 and CDR2: SGHRS, YFSETQ. CDR3 length: 13 residues. V lost 3 bases and J lost 7, with 10 bases in between. CDR3 sequence (DNA): TGCGCCAGCAGCTCGACTACGGGCGGGGAGCTGTTTTTT. Protein: CASSSTTGGELFF.

The gene calls are TRBV30 and TRBJ2-5; either TRBD1 or TRBD2 may fit D (6 bases each). This CDR3 has 16 amino acids. In germline, CDR1 is GTSNPN, CDR2 SVGIG (reference sequence). Trimming shortened V by 4 bases and J by 4 bases, and 22 bases separated the two germline ends. The DNA for the CDR3 is TGTGCCTGGAAGGGATGGGGGCGGGAAGGCGGAGAGACCCAGTACTTC. This sequence encodes CAWKGWGREGGETQYF.

The CDR3 region has the DNA TGTGCCAGCAGTGAAAACGGGGGGCCAAGCGAGCCCCAGCATTTT. It encodes CASSENGGPSEPQHF. V usage is TRBV2 and J usage is TRBJ1-5, with a possible D match to TRBD1 (6 bases). Between the trimmed V and J ends, which lost 2 bases and 8 bases, there was a span of 16 bases. This CDR3 region has 15 residues. CDR1 SNHLY and CDR2 FYNNEI come from the germline V gene.

The rearrangement joins TRBV6-1 to TRBJ2-7; no firm D call. The germline V gene has CDR1 MNHNS and CDR2 SASEGT. The CDR3 has 12 residues. Trimming stripped 0 bases from V and 2 bases from J, with 2 bases between. CDR3 protein: CASSEATYEQYF. CDR3 sequence (DNA): TGTGCCAGCAGTGAAGCGACCTACGAGCAGTACTTC.